This T cell receptor (beta chain) was sequenced during a study of CD8 T cells in Susac syndrome. Whole-study results and caveats: As the study acknowledged, the number of individuals who were part of its TCR sequencing and HLA analysis was relatively small.

TEMRA cells were FACS-enriched, while CD8+ and CD4+ T cells were negatively isolated. RNA, at about 0.45 to 1 ug, was reverse transcribed with random hexamers. By means of immunoSEQ multiplex PCR, TCR beta CDR3 spanning 54 Vbeta and 13 Jbeta underwent amplification. One entry per CDR3 protein, called by TCRdb with MiXCR from the immunoSEQ multiplex PCR reads. The sample has 200,000 to 300,000 distinct CDR3 sequences, about 94% seen once; the top ten hold 0.055% to 0.075%. Comments on this clonotype: The antigen is unknown.

Germline-derived CDR1 and CDR2 are SGDLS and YYNGEE. V gave up 4 bases and J gave up 2 bases, with 8 bases separating them. This CDR3 spans 13 amino acids. This TCR was sampled from a human donor with multiple sclerosis. The genes are TRBV9 and TRBJ2-3; D possibly corresponds to TRBD1 (5 bases). Source material: CD4+ T cells from PBMCs. In DNA form, the CDR3 reads TGTGCCAGCAGCACAGGTCCCACAGATACGCAGTATTTT. This encodes CASSTGPTDTQYF.